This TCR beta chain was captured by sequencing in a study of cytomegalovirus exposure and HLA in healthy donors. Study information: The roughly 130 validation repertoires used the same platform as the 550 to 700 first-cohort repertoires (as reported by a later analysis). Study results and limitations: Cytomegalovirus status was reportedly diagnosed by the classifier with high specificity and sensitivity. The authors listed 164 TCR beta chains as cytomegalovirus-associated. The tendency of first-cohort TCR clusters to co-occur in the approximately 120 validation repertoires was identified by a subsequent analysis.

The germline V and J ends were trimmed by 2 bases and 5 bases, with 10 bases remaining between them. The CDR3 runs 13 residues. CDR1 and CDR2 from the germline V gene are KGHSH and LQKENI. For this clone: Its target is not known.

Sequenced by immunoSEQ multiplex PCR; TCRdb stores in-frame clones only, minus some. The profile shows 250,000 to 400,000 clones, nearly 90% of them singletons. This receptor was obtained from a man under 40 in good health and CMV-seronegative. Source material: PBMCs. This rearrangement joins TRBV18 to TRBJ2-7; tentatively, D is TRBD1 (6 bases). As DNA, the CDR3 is TGTGCCAGCTCACCAGAACAGGGAGACGAGCAGTACTTC. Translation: CASSPEQGDEQYF.